The sequence of this TCR beta chain was determined in a study of cytomegalovirus exposure and HLA in healthy donors. The PCR was carried out with 60 Vbeta primers and 13 Jbeta primers. Clones were read by immunoSEQ multiplex PCR, and TCRdb kept only the in-frame ones, dropping some. Among 99,000 or so clones listed, almost 80% were seen once. This CDR3 spans 16 amino acids. The germline V and J ends were trimmed by 4 bases and 8 bases, with 24 bases remaining between them. Germline V gene lookup returns CDR1 SGHNT and CDR2 YYREEE (reference sequence). To note about this clone: The antigen is undetermined.

Overall study findings and caveats: An Asian-associated ancestry cluster reportedly showed fewer N-insertions than the roughly 670-donor mean in a later analysis. Confirmation in vitro established that a few CMV-associated chains were specific for CMV antigens.

Sequenced material: PBMCs. J is TRBJ1-2 and V is TRBV5-4, with D possibly TRBD1 on 5 matching bases. This TCR derives from a man aged 55 to 69 in good health and CMV-seropositive. The CDR3 region is CASSQKPTAGVGGYTF. The CDR3 nucleotides are TGTGCCAGCAGCCAGAAGCCGACAGCCGGAGTGGGCGGCTACACCTTC. The full variable domain, with the rest looked up from reference TRBV5-4 and TRBJ1-2, is ETGVTQSPTHLIKTRGQQVTLRCSSQSGHNTVSWYQQALGQGPQFIFQYYREEENGRGNFPPRFSGLQFPNYSSELNVNALELDDSALYLCASSQKPTAGVGGYTFGSGTRLTVV.